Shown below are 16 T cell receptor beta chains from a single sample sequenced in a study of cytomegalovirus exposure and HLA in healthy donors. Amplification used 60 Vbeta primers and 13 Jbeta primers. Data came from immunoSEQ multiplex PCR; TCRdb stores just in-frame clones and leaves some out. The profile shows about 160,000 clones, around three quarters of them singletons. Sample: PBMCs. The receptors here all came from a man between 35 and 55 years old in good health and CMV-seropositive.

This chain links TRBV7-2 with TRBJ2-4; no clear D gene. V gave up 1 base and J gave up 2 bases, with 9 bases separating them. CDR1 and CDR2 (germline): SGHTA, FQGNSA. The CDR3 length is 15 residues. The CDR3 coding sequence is TGTGCCAGCAGCTTAGTGTCAGGTTCCAAAAACATTCAGTACTTC. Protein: CASSLVSGSKNIQYF.

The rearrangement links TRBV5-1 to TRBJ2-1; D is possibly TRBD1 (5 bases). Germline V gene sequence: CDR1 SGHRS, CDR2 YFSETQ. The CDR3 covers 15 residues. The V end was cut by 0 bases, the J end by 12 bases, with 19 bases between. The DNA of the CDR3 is TGCGCCAGCAGCTTGGGAAGGGGCCTCGTCGAAGGGCAGTTCTTC. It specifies CASSLGRGLVEGQFF.

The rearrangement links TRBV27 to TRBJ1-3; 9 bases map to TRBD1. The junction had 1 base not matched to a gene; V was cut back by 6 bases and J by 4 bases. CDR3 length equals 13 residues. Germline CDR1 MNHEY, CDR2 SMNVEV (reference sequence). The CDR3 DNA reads TGTGCCAGCAGCGGGACAGGGGGAAACACCATATATTTT. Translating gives CASSGTGGNTIYF.

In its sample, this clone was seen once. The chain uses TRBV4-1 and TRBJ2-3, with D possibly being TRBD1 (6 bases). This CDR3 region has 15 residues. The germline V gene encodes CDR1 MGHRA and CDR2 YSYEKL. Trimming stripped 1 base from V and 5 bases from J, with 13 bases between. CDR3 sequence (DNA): TGCGCCAGCAGCCAAGGCCAGGGGCCCGGAGATACGCAGTATTTT. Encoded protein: CASSQGQGPGDTQYF.

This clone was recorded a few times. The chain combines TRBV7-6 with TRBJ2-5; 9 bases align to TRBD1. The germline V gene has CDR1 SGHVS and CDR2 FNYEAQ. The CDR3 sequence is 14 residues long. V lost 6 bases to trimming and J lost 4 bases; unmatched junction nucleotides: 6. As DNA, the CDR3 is TGTGCCAGCAGTTTAACAGGGGGCCGAGAGACCCAGTACTTC. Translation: CASSLTGGRETQYF.

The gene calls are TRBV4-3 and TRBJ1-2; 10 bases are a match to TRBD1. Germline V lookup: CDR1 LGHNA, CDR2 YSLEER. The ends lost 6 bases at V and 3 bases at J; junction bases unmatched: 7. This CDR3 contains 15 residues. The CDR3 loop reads CASREGTGADYGYTF. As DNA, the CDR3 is TGCGCCAGCAGGGAAGGGACAGGGGCTGACTATGGCTACACCTTC.

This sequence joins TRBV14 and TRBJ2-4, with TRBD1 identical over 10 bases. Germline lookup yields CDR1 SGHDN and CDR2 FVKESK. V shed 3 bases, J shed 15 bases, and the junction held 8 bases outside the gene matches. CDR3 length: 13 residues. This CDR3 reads CASSHTPGQGTYF. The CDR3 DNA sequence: TGTGCCAGCAGCCATACTCCGGGACAGGGGACGTACTTC. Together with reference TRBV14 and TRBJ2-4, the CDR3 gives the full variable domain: EAGVTQFPSHSVIEKGQTVTLRCDPISGHDNLYWYRRVMGKEIKFLLHFVKESKQDESGMPNNRFLAERTGGTYSTLKVQPAELEDSGVYFCASSHTPGQGTYFGAGTRLSVL.

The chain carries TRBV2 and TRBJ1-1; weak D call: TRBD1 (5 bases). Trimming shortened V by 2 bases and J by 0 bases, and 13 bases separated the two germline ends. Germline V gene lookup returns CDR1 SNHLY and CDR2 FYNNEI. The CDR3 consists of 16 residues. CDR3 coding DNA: TGTGCCAGCAGTGAAAAAGGGAGGGGAATGAACACTGAAGCTTTCTTT. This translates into CASSEKGRGMNTEAFF. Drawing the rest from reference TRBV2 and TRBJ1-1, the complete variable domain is EPEVTQTPSHQVTQMGQEVILRCVPISNHLYFYWYRQILGQKVEFLVSFYNNEISEKSEIFDDQFSVERPDGSNFTLKIRSTKLEDSAMYFCASSEKGRGMNTEAFFGQGTRLTVV.

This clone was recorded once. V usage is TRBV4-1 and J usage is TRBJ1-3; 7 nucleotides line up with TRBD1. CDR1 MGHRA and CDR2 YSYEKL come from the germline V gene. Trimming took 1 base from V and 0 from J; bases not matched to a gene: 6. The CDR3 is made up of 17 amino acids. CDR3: CASSQGGTANSGNTIYF. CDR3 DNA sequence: TGCGCCAGCAGCCAAGGGGGGACAGCGAACTCTGGAAACACCATATATTTT.

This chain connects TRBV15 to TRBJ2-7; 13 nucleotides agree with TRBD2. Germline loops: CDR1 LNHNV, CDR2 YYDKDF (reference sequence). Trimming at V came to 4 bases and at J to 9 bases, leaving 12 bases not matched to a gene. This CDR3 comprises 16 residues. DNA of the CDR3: TGTGCCACCAGCAAGAACGGACTAGCGGGGGAAGCAGGGCAGTACTTC. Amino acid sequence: CATSKNGLAGEAGQYF.

Here the CDR3 reads CASSPLRATQYF. Written as DNA, the CDR3 is TGTGCCAGCAGCCCCCTGAGGGCTACGCAGTATTTT. The chain has TRBV7-6 and TRBJ2-3, with D possibly being TRBD2 (5 bases). CDR1 is SGHVS and CDR2 is FNYEAQ in the germline V gene. CDR3 length: 12 amino acids. The V end lost 5 bases, the J end lost 8 bases, and 11 bases lay between the germline ends.

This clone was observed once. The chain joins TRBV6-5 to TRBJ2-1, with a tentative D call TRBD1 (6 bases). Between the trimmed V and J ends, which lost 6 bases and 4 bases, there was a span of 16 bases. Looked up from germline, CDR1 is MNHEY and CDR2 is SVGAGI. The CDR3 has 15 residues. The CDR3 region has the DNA TGTGCCAGCAGCCCTCCGGACAGAACTTACAATGAGCAGTTCTTC. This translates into CASSPPDRTYNEQFF.

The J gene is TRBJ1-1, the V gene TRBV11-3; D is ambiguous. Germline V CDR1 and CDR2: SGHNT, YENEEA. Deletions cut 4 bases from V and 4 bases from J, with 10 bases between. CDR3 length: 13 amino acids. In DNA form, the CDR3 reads TGTGCCAGCAGCTCCCGTACTGGCACTGAAGCTTTCTTT. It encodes CASSSRTGTEAFF.

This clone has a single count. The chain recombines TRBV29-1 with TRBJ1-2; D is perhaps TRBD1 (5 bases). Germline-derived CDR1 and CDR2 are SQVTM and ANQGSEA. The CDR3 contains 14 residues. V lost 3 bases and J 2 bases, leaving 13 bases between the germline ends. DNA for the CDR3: TGCAGCGTTGATGGAGGGGCCCTAAACTATGGCTACACCTTC. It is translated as CSVDGGALNYGYTF. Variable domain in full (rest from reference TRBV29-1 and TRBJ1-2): SAVISQKPSRDICQRGTSLTIQCQVDSQVTMMFWYRQQPGQSLTLIATANQGSEATYESGFVIDKFPISRPNLTFSTLTVSNMSPEDSSIYLCSVDGGALNYGYTFGSGTRLTVV.

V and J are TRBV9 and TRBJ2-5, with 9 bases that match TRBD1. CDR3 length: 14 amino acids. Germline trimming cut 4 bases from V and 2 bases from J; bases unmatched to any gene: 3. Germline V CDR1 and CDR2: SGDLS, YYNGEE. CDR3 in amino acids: CASSQGTGQETQYF. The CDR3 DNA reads TGTGCCAGCAGCCAGGGGACAGGGCAAGAGACCCAGTACTTC. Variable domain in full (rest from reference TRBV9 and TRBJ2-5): DSGVTQTPKHLITATGQRVTLRCSPRSGDLSVYWYQQSLDQGLQFLIQYYNGEERAKGNILERFSAQQFPDLHSELNLSSLELGDSALYFCASSQGTGQETQYFGPGTRLLVL.

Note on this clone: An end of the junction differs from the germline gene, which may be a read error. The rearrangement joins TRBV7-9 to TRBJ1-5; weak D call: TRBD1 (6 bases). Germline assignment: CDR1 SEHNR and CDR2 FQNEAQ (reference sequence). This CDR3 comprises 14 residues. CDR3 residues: CASSPGHPNRPQHF. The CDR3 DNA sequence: TGTGCCAGCAGCCCGGGACACCCCAATCGGCCCCAGCATTTT.